What follows are 9 T cell receptor beta chains derived from one specimen sequenced in a study of T cell responses to AZD1222 COVID-19 vaccine. Using immunoSEQ multiplex PCR, the repertoire was profiled, and TCRdb retains in-frame clones only, with some absent. The repertoire holds 200,000 to 250,000 clones, 94% seen once, with approximately 1.7% in the top ten. The sample consisted of peripheral blood, taken 28 days after the second dose of the MenACWY control vaccine. These receptors all stem from an adult who received the MenACWY meningococcal vaccine as a control.

The chain carries TRBV4-3 and TRBJ2-4; no reliable D call. Germline V gene sequence: CDR1 LGHNA, CDR2 YSLEER. The V end was cut by 1 base, the J end by 2 bases, with 9 bases between. CDR3 size: 15 residues. The CDR3 bases are TGCGCCAGCAGCCAAGCTCGTGGGACCAAAAACATTCAGTACTTC. Translation: CASSQARGTKNIQYF.

The chain couples TRBV6-5 to TRBJ2-7, with 8 bases identical to TRBD2. Germline lookup yields CDR1 MNHEY and CDR2 SVGAGI. V was clipped by 2 bases and J by 6 bases; unmatched bases: 6. The CDR3 extends over 14 amino acids. The CDR3 reads CASSYSGSYFEQYF. As DNA, the CDR3 is TGTGCCAGCAGTTACAGCGGGAGTTACTTCGAGCAGTACTTC.

The chain recombines TRBV9 with TRBJ2-5; no definite D call. The germline CDR1 and CDR2 sequences are SGDLS and YYNGEE. The CDR3 has 14 residues. Deletions cut 3 bases from V and 5 bases from J, with 14 bases between. The CDR3 loop is CASSGLDGWETQYF. The CDR3 bases are TGTGCCAGCAGCGGACTGGACGGGTGGGAGACCCAGTACTTC.

This rearrangement joins TRBV19 to TRBJ1-2; 10 bases are shared with TRBD1. CDR3 length: 14 residues. Germline-derived CDR1 and CDR2 are LNHDA and SQIVND (reference sequence). After removal of 6 bases from V and 9 bases from J, the junction contained 10 bases not matched to a gene. The CDR3 region is CASSPGTGDSSYTF. In DNA, the CDR3 is TGTGCCAGTAGCCCCGGGACAGGGGATTCAAGCTACACCTTC. The full variable domain, completed using reference TRBV19 and TRBJ1-2, is DGGITQSPKYLFRKEGQNVTLSCEQNLNHDAMYWYRQDPGQGLRLIYYSQIVNDFQKGDIAEGYSVSREKKESFPLTVTSAQKNPTAFYLCASSPGTGDSSYTFGSGTRLTVV.

The chain employs TRBV7-9 and TRBJ2-7; 13 bases fit TRBD2. This CDR3 comprises 15 residues. J lost 6 bases, V lost 5 bases, and 7 bases had no gene match. Germline CDR1 SEHNR, CDR2 FQNEAQ (reference sequence). The CDR3: CASSLGTSGDGEQYF. The CDR3 DNA follows: TGTGCCAGCAGCCTAGGGACTAGCGGGGACGGCGAGCAGTACTTC.

The chain recombines TRBV6-5 with TRBJ2-2; possibly TRBD1 or TRBD2 for D (5 bases each). The V and J ends lost 6 bases and 0 bases respectively, with 11 bases between them. The length of the CDR3 is 15 residues. Germline CDR1 MNHEY, CDR2 SVGAGI. CDR3 sequence reads: CASRYGTSNTGELFF. The CDR3, as DNA: TGTGCCAGCAGATACGGGACCTCGAACACCGGGGAGCTGTTTTTT.

This sequence joins TRBV5-6 and TRBJ1-4; D is unclear. From germline, CDR1 is SGHDT and CDR2 YYEEEE. The CDR3 has 13 amino acids. V was clipped by 4 bases and J by 7 bases, with 11 bases between them. The CDR3 DNA is TGTGCCAGCAGCCCGCTGGGGTCTGAAAAACTGTTTTTT. This codes for CASSPLGSEKLFF.

The rearrangement uses TRBV28 and TRBJ2-7; TRBD1 aligns across 7 bases. Germline lookup yields CDR1 MDHEN and CDR2 SYDVKM. The CDR3 covers 15 residues. J lost 3 bases, V lost 5 bases, and 10 bases had no gene match. CDR3 region: CASSGEGTANYEQYF. Here the CDR3 DNA reads TGTGCCAGCAGTGGAGAGGGGACAGCTAACTACGAGCAGTACTTC.

This clone was detected a few times. This chain uses TRBV27 with TRBJ1-1, with 8 nucleotides matching TRBD1. The V gene's germline CDR1 is MNHEY and CDR2 SMNVEV (reference sequence). V shed 5 bases and J 4 bases; nucleotides not matched to a gene: 6. The CDR3 sequence is 14 residues long. CDR3 loop: CASSPQGVGTEAFF. As DNA, the CDR3 is TGTGCCAGCAGTCCACAGGGGGTCGGCACTGAAGCTTTCTTT.